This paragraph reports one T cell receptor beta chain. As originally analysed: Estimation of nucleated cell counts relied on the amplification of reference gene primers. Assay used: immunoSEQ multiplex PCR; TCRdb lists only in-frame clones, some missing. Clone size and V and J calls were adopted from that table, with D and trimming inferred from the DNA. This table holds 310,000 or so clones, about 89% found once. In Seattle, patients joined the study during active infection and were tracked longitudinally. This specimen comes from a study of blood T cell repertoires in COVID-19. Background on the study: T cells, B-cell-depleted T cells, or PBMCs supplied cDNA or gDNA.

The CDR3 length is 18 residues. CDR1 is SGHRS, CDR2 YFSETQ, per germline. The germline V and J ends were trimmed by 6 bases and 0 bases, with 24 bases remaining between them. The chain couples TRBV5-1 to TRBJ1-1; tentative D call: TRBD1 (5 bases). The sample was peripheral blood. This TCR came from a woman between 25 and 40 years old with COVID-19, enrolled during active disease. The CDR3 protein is CASTLGATGRILNTEAFF. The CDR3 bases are TGCGCCAGCACCCTAGGGGCCACAGGCCGAATTTTGAACACTGAAGCTTTCTTT. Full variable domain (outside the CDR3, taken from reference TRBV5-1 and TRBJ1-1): KAGVTQTPRYLIKTRGQQVTLSCSPISGHRSVSWYQQTPGQGLQFLFEYFSETQRNKGNFPGRFSGRQFSNSRSEMNVSTLELGDSALYLCASTLGATGRILNTEAFFGQGTRLTVV.